The T cell receptor (beta chain) described here comes from a study of blood T cell repertoires in COVID-19. Background on the study: Researchers got acute and convalescent COVID-19 samples from the United States, Italy and Spain. Sample material is recorded as cDNA or gDNA derived from T cells, B-cell-depleted T cells, or PBMCs.

The protocol was immunoSEQ multiplex PCR, while the TCRdb copy is restricted to in-frame clones and leaves out a portion. This sample has under 250,000 clones, with roughly 85% found just once. Those enrolled, adults aged roughly 18 to 90 years, came from roughly 23 US areas. V was pared by 3 bases and J by 0 bases, with 6 bases between. This CDR3 region has 14 residues. Germline V gives CDR1 MNHEY, CDR2 SMNVEV (reference sequence). The sequence was obtained from a woman in her 50s with acute COVID-19. V usage is TRBV27 and J usage is TRBJ1-3; D is unresolved. Sequencing used PBMCs or T cells enriched from blood (not recorded which). The CDR3 loop reads CASSFGPSGNTIYF. In DNA, the CDR3 is TGTGCCAGCAGTTTTGGGCCCTCTGGAAACACCATATATTTT.